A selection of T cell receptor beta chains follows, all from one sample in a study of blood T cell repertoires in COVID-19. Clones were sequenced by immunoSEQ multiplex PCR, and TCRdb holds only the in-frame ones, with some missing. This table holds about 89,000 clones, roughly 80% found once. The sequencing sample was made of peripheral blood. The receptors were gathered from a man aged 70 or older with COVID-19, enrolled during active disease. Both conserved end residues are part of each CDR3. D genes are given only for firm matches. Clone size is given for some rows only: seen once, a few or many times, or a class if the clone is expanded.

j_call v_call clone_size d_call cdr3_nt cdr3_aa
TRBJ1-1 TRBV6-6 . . TGTGCCAGCAGTCAACAGGGATTGAACACTGAAGCTTTCTTT CASSQQGLNTEAFF
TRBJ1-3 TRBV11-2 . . TGTGCCAGCAGCTTAACGCCCGAAGTTACGGGAGTCTCAGGAAACACCATATATTTT CASSLTPEVTGVSGNTIYF
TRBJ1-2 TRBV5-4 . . TGTGCCAGCACCGAGACAGTTAACTATGGCTACACCTTC CASTETVNYGYTF
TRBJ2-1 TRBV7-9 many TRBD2 TGTGCCAGCAGCCCCCGAATGGGCGGGGGGGCTTACGATGAGCAGTTCTTC CASSPRMGGGAYDEQFF
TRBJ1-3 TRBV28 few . TGTGCCAGCAGTTTAGGTGGGGCTTCTGGAAACACCATATATTTT CASSLGGASGNTIYF
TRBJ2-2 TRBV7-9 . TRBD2 TGTGCCAGCAGCCGCGGACTAGCGGGGGGGCCGGTCACCGGGGAGCTGTTTTTT CASSRGLAGGPVTGELFF
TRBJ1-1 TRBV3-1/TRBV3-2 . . TGTGCCAGCAGCCCCTCCTCGCCAGAACACACTGAAGCTTTCTTT CASSPSSPEHTEAFF
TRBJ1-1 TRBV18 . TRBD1 TGTGCCAGCTCACTAACAGGGGTAAATACTGAAGCTTTCTTT CASSLTGVNTEAFF
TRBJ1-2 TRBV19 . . TGTGCCAGTAGTCCCCCCTCTAAGGGGCATGGCTACACCTTC CASSPPSKGHGYTF
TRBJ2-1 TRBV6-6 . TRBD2 TGTGCCAGCAGTTACCCCCGGACTAGCGGGGAGAATGAGCAGTTCTTC CASSYPRTSGENEQFF
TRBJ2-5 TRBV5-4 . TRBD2 TGTGCCAGCACGAAGGCGGGAGGGCGTCGTCAGTCCCAGGAGACCCAGTACTTC CASTKAGGRRQSQETQYF
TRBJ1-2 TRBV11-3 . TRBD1 TGTGCCAGCAGCCCTCGGACAGGGGCCGGGTATGGCTACACCTTC CASSPRTGAGYGYTF
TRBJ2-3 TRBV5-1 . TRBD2 TGCGCCAGCAGCTTAACTAGCGGGAGGCGCACAGATACGCAGTATTTT CASSLTSGRRTDTQYF
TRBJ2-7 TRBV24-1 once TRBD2 TGTGCCACCAAATCAAGAGCGGGAGACGGCGTGCAGTACTTC CATKSRAGDGVQYF
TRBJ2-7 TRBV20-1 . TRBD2 TGCAGTGCTAGTGCCCTCCCGGGACTAGCGGGGGCCGCCTACGAGCAGTACTTC CSASALPGLAGAAYEQYF